This entry is about one TCR beta chain. Libraries were prepared by immunoSEQ multiplex PCR; TCRdb keeps only in-frame clonotypes and omits some of them. Of some 60,000 clones in the sample, roughly 89% are singletons; the top ten hold 13% to 15%. The data originate from a study of OX40 agonist ivuxolimab in advanced cancers. The V segment lost 6 bases and the J segment 7 bases; nucleotides outside the gene matches: 7. CDR1 and CDR2 from the germline V gene are SEHNR and FQNEAQ (reference sequence). The CDR3 has 13 residues. This TCR was sampled from an adult with an advanced solid tumor such as melanoma, head and neck, liver or kidney cancer. The sequencing used CD4+ or CD8+ T cells sorted from blood, collected in a trial of the OX40 agonist ivuxolimab. The gene calls are TRBV7-9 and TRBJ1-2, with 8 bases lining up with TRBD1. The CDR3 region is CASRGQGGRGYTF. The CDR3 coding sequence is TGTGCCAGCAGAGGACAGGGAGGACGTGGCTACACCTTC.